This TCR beta chain was captured in a study of technical replicates of blood from several donors. The table came from immunoSEQ multiplex PCR; TCRdb's copy has only in-frame clones and leaves some out. The sample has 100,000 or so clones; 95% are singletons. Specimen: T cells isolated from PBMCs. The TCR comes from a human donor in good health.

CDR3 DNA: TGTGCCAGTAGCCCCGCTAGCGGGAGACTCCACGAGCAGTACTTC. Protein: CASSPASGRLHEQYF. The chain has TRBV19 and TRBJ2-7; 10 bases map to TRBD2. The CDR3 consists of 15 residues. V was clipped by 6 bases and J by 5 bases; unmatched bases: 10. Germline assignment: CDR1 LNHDA and CDR2 SQIVND (reference sequence). Complete variable domain (other parts from reference TRBV19 and TRBJ2-7): DGGITQSPKYLFRKEGQNVTLSCEQNLNHDAMYWYRQDPGQGLRLIYYSQIVNDFQKGDIAEGYSVSREKKESFPLTVTSAQKNPTAFYLCASSPASGRLHEQYFGPGTRLTVT.